This T cell receptor beta chain was captured by sequencing in a study of vaccination effects on CD4 cells after COVID-19 (dated by TCRdb to 2022 to 2024). Concerning the study at large: In the ViraFEST assay, PBMC were stimulated with viral peptide pools, and TCR sequencing was then used to find antigen-specific CD4+ T cell clonotypes based on their expansion. Across the study, the median time from the second dose to post-vaccine sampling was 72 days (range 14 to 241). Fewer than 2.5 million PBMC per well were cultured in IMDM with about 4.6% human AB serum, around 9.1 IU/ml IL-2 and gentamicin, plus 10 ug/ml peptides. SARS-CoV-2 spike-specific CD4+ TCR repertoires were compared before and after mRNA vaccination in COVID-19 convalescent patients and in infection-naive vaccine recipients. The Oncomine TCR Beta short-read assay on an Illumina iSeq 100 was used to sequence cultures from other donors in the study. A total of approximately 9 COVID-19 convalescent patients and several SARS-CoV-2-naive healthy vaccine recipients were included in the full study.

Broader findings and caveats from the paper: The study was limited by a small number of convalescent patients and lacked early post-infection timepoints. Among healthy vaccine recipients, nearly all vaccine-induced clones were SARS-CoV-2 mono-reactive, and only 1 of 255 was cross-reactive with common cold coronaviruses. Clones induced by infection and clones induced by vaccination both contracted markedly at late timepoints after vaccination, which fits with T cell responses waning over time.

CDR1 and CDR2, looked up from the germline V gene, are WSHSY and SAAADI. The CDR3 holds 12 amino acids from the cysteine to the phenylalanine. The retained sequence is limited to the CDR3, 36 bases, with the frame set at the first base. V is shortened by 8 bases, J by 4 bases, and the region joining them spans 9 bases. Remarks on this clone: This receptor's antigen is unknown. No clone much larger than this one lies a single base away; base qualities are absent.

After approximately 11 days of culture, CD4+ T cells were isolated with the EasySep CD4+ T cell isolation kit. Each participant received two doses of an mRNA SARS-CoV-2 vaccine, either BNT162b2 or mRNA-1273. The absence of prior SARS-CoV-2 infection in healthy vaccine recipients was confirmed by negative nucleocapsid antibodies before and after vaccination. Half of the culture medium was replaced with fresh IL-2-containing medium on days 3 and 7. Unless otherwise noted, each peptide stimulation condition was cultured in triplicate wells. Using Ficoll-Paque Plus gradient centrifugation, PBMC were separated from whole blood and then either used fresh or cryopreserved at -140C. The QIAamp micro DNA kit was used to extract genomic DNA from the cultured CD4+ T cells. Libraries were made using the immunoSEQ multiplex PCR assay. DNA from the cultured, isolated CD4+ T cells was subjected to TCR beta CDR3 sequencing. For the original study's pipeline: Non-productive TCR sequences were removed and reads were trimmed to the CDR3 region, keeping CDR3s of at least 7 amino acids. Antigen-specific clonotypes were identified with the MANAFEST web app by comparing expansion in peptide wells against reference cultures. To count as positive, a clone had to show expansion at FDR<0.05 compared with the reference and with all other wells, an odds ratio above 5, and a frequency above 0.1% in two replicate wells. Clonotypes significantly expanded in SARS-CoV-2 spike wells and in at least one common cold coronavirus spike condition were defined as cross-reactive. CDR3 similarity was assessed by Levenshtein distance with the stringdist R package, and unrooted trees were built with ape in R 3.6.1. TCRdb holds this immuneACCESS table with in-frame rearrangements only. Some clones are missing; in checked studies, unresolved V genes explain under half, and the rest has no known cause. V, J and clone size are those of that table, while D and trimming were read from the DNA. Counted in this sample were under 70,000 clones; around 70% of them appeared once. 2% to 2.5% of the sample lies in the top ten.

The input for sequencing was CD4+ T cells from PBMCs cultured without peptide, taken after COVID-19 vaccination. The sequence was collected from a human donor who received a COVID-19 vaccine. The V gene is TRBV10-2 and the J gene is TRBJ2-1; the D gene is unclear. The DNA is TGCGCCAGCGGGCGATCGTACAATGAGCAGTTCTTC. Translation gives CASGRSYNEQFF.